A single sample gave rise to the 2 T cell receptor beta chains below, sequenced in a study of blood T cells in healthy people across ages. Primed by a sample-barcoded 5' primer and a J-beta primer mix, a second PCR proceeded for roughly 7 to 11 cycles. One entry per CDR3 protein, called by TCRdb with MiXCR from the 5' RACE reads. The sample includes 1.5 million to 2 million distinct CDR3 sequences, around 40% of them seen just once. Specimen: blood. Every receptor here comes from a human donor in good health.

Only a few counts were recorded for this clonotype. The J gene is TRBJ2-3, the V gene TRBV6-5; TRBD2 matches 8 bases. This CDR3 region has 16 residues. Germline loops: CDR1 MNHEY, CDR2 SVGAGI. The V and J ends lost 5 bases and 1 base, in that order; junction bases with no gene match: 8. The CDR3 sequence is CASSTISGRRTDTQYF. CDR3 nucleotide sequence: TGTGCCAGCAGTACAATCAGCGGGAGACGCACAGATACGCAGTATTTT.

The chain is built from TRBV5-1 and TRBJ1-6; maybe TRBD1 (5 bases). Per the germline V gene, CDR1 is SGHRS and CDR2 is YFSETQ. The CDR3 is 14 amino acids. V gave up 5 bases and J gave up 10 bases, with 16 bases separating them. CDR3 protein: CASRSDTGRSPLHF. The CDR3 DNA reads as TGCGCCAGCAGGTCTGACACAGGAAGATCACCCCTCCACTTT.